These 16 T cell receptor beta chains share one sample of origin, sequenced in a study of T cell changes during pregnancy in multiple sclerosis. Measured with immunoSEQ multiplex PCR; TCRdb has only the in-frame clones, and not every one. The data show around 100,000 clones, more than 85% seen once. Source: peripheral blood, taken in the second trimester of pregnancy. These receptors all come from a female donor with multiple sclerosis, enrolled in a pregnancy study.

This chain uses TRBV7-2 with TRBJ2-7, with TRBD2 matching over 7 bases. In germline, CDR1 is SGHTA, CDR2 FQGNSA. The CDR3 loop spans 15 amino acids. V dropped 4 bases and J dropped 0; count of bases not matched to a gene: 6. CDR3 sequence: CASSWAAGSSYEQYF. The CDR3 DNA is TGTGCCAGCAGCTGGGCAGCGGGGAGCTCCTACGAGCAGTACTTC.

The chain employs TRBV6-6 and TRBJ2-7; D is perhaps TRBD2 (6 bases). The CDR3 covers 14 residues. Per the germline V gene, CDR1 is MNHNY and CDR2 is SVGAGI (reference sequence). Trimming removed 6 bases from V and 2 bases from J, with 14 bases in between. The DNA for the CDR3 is TGTGCCAGCAGGCCGGGACTCACCCCCTACGAGCAGTACTTC. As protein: CASRPGLTPYEQYF.

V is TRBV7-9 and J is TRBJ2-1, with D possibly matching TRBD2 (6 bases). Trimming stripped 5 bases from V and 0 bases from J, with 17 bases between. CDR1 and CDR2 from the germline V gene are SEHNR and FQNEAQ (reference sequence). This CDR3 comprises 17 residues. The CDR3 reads CASSAMGAGSSYNEQFF. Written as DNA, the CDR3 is TGTGCCAGCAGCGCGATGGGAGCGGGCAGCTCCTACAATGAGCAGTTCTTC.

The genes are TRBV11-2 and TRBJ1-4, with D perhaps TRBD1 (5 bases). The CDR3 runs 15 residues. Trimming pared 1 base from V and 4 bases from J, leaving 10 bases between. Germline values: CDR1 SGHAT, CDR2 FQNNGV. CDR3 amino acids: CASSLGAGRNEKLFF. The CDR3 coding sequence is TGTGCCAGCAGCTTAGGTGCAGGGCGTAATGAAAAACTGTTTTTT.

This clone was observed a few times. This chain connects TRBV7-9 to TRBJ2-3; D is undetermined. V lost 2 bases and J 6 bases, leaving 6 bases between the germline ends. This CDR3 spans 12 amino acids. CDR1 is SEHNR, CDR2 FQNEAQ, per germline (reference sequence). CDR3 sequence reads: CASSLFPDTQYF. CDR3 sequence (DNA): TGTGCCAGCAGCTTATTCCCGGATACGCAGTATTTT.

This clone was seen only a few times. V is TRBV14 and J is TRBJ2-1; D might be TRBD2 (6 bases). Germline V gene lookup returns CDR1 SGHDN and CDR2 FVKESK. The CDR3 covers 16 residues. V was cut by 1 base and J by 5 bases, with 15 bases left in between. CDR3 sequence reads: CASSQVRLVSHNEQFF. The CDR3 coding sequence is TGTGCCAGCAGCCAAGTAAGACTAGTATCCCACAATGAGCAGTTCTTC.

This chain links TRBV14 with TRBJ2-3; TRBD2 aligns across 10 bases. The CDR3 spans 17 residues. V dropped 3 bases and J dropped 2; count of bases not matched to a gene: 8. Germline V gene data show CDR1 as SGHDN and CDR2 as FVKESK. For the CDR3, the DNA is TGTGCCAGCAGCCAGTTCCGGACTAGCGGTCCCACAGATACGCAGTATTTT. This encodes CASSQFRTSGPTDTQYF.

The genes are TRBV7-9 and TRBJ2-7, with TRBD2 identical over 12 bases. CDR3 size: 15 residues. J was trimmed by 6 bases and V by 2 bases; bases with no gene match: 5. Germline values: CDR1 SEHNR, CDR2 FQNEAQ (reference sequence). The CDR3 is CASSLRLAGVFEQYF. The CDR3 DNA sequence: TGTGCCAGCAGCTTACGACTAGCGGGAGTATTCGAGCAGTACTTC.

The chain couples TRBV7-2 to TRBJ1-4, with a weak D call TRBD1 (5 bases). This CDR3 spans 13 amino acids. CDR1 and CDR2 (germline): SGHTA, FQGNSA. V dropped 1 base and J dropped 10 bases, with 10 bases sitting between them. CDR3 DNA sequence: TGTGCCAGCAGCTTAGACAGGCTCGGAAAACTGTTTTTT. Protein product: CASSLDRLGKLFF.

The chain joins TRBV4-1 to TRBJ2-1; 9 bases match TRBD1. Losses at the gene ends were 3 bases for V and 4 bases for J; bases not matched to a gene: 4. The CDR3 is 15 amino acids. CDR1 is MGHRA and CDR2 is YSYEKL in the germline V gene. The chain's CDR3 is CASSQTTGGYNEQFF. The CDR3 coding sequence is TGCGCCAGCAGCCAGACGACAGGGGGATACAATGAGCAGTTCTTC.

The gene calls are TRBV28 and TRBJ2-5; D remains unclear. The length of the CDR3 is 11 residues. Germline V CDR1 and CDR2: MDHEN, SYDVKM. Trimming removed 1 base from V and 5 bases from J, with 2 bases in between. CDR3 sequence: CASSLSETQYF. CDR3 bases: TGTGCCAGCAGTTTATCGGAGACCCAGTACTTC.

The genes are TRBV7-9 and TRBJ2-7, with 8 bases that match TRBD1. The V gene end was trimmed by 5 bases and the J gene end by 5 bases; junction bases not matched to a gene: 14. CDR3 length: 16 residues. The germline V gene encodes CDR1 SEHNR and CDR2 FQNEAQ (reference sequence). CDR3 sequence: CASSHPEGQGANEQYF. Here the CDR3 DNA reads TGTGCCAGCAGCCACCCCGAGGGGCAGGGGGCCAACGAGCAGTACTTC.

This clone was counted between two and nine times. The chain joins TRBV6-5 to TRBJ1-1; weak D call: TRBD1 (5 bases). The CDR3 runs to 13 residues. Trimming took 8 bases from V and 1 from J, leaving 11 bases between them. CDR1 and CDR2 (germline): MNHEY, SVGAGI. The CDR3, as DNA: TGTGCCAGCCGGGTCGACAGGAACACTGAAGCTTTCTTT. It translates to CASRVDRNTEAFF.

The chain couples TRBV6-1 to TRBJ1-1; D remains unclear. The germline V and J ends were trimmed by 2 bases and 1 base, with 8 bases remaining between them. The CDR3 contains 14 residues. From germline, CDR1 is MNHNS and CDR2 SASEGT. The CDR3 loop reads CASSEQDPNTEAFF. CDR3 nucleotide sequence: TGTGCCAGCAGTGAACAGGATCCGAACACTGAAGCTTTCTTT.

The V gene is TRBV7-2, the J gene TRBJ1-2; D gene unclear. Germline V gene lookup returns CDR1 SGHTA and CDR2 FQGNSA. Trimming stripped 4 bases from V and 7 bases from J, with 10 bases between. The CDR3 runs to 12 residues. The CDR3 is CASSSGRFGYTF. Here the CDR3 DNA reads TGTGCCAGCAGCTCCGGGAGATTTGGCTACACCTTC.

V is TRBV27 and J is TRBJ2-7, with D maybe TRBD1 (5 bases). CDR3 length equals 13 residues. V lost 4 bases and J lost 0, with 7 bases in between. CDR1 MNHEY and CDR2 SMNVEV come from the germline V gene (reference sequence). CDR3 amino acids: CASSSGISYEQYF. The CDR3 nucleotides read TGTGCCAGCAGTTCAGGGATCTCCTACGAGCAGTACTTC.